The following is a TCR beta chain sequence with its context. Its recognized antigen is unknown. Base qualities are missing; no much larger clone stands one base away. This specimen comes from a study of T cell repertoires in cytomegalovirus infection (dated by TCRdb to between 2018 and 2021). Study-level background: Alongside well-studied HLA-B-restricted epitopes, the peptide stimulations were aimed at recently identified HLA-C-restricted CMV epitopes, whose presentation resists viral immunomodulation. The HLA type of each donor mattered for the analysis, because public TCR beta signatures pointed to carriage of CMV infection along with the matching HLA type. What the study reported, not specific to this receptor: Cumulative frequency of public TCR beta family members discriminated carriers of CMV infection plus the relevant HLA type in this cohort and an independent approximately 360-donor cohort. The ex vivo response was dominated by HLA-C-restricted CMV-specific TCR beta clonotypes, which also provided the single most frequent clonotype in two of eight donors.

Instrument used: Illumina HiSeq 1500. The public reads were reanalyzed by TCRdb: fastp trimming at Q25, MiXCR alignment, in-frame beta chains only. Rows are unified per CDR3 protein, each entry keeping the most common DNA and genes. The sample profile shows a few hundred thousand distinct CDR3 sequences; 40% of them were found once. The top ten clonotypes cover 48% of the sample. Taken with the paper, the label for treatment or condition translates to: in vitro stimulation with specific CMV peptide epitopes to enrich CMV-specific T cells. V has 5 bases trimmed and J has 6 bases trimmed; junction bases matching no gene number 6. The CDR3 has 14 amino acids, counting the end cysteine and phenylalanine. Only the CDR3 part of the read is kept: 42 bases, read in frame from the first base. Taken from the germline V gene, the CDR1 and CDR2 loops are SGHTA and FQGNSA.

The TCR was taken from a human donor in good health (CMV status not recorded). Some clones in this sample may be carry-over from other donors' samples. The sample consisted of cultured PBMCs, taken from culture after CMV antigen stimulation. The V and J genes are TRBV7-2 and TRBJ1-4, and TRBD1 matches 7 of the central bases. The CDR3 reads CASSPGGWDEKLFF. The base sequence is TGTGCCAGCAGCCCAGGGGGGTGGGATGAAAAACTGTTTTTT. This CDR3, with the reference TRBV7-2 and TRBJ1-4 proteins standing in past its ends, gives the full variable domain GAGVSQSPSNKVTEKGKDVELRCDPISGHTALYWYRQSLGQGLEFLIYFQGNSAPDKSGLPSDRFSAERTGGSVSTLTIQRTQQEDSAVYLCASSPGGWDEKLFFGSGTQLSVL.